The clone carrying this T cell receptor (beta chain) occurred once. Antigen: not known. The ends were cut back, 4 bases at V and 4 bases at J, with 17 bases in the middle. CDR1 is MDHEN and CDR2 is SYDVKM in the germline V gene. This CDR3 is built from 15 residues. This specimen belongs to a study of shared clonotypes between healthy human individuals. Method: immunoSEQ multiplex PCR; TCRdb's copy keeps in-frame clones and lacks some. The sample contains some 680,000 clones, around 78% of which appear only once. General study results and limits: Naive subsets typically showed greater estimated richness than memory subsets.

Specimen: memory CD4+ T cells sorted from blood. The subset: CD45RA-negative fraction. The sequence was obtained from a woman under 40 in good health. The rearrangement links TRBV28 to TRBJ2-7; D is possibly TRBD1 (6 bases). The CDR3 sequence is CASSSRRTEIYEQYF. CDR3 DNA sequence: TGTGCCAGCAGTTCACGCCGGACAGAAATTTACGAGCAGTACTTC.